A selection of T cell receptor beta chains follows, all from one sample in a study of identical twins. One entry per CDR3 protein results from TCRdb running MiXCR on the 5' RACE reads. Of some 330,000 distinct CDR3 sequences listed, around 9.7% are singletons. Sequencing used naive T cells sorted from blood. These TCRs come from a woman between 50 and 59 years old in good health. The CDR3 runs from the conserved cysteine through the conserved F or W. Each record gives: V gene, J gene, clone size, D gene, CDR3 protein, CDR3 DNA. D genes are given only for firm matches. The size field is filled for only some rows; it gives once, few, many or a size class.

v_call: TRBV10-2; j_call: TRBJ2-4; clone_size: .; d_call: .; cdr3_aa: CASSTVGLAKNIQYF; cdr3_nt: TGCGCCAGCAGTACGGTTGGGCTAGCCAAAAACATTCAGTACTTC
v_call: TRBV5-1; j_call: TRBJ2-1; clone_size: few; d_call: TRBD2; cdr3_aa: CASSLGLAGEAYNEQFF; cdr3_nt: TGCGCCAGCAGCCTGGGACTAGCGGGAGAGGCCTACAATGAGCAGTTCTTC
v_call: TRBV5-5; j_call: TRBJ2-1; clone_size: few; d_call: TRBD2; cdr3_aa: CASSGLAVSSYNEQFF; cdr3_nt: TGTGCCAGCAGCGGACTAGCGGTGAGCTCCTACAATGAGCAGTTCTTC
v_call: TRBV27; j_call: TRBJ2-7; clone_size: few; d_call: .; cdr3_aa: CASSLGSRIYEQYF; cdr3_nt: TGTGCCAGCAGTTTAGGTTCTAGAATCTACGAGCAGTACTTC
v_call: TRBV7-9; j_call: TRBJ1-1; clone_size: few; d_call: .; cdr3_aa: CASSLDQGIKAEAFF; cdr3_nt: TGTGCCAGCAGCTTAGATCAGGGTATCAAGGCTGAAGCTTTCTTT
v_call: TRBV10-3; j_call: TRBJ2-7; clone_size: .; d_call: TRBD2; cdr3_aa: CAISETGGTYEQYF; cdr3_nt: TGTGCCATCAGTGAGACGGGAGGCACCTACGAGCAGTACTTC
v_call: TRBV12-3/TRBV12-4; j_call: TRBJ2-3; clone_size: few; d_call: .; cdr3_aa: CASSDKTRTDTQYF; cdr3_nt: TGTGCCAGCAGCGATAAGACTAGGACAGATACGCAGTATTTT
v_call: TRBV6-6; j_call: TRBJ2-5; clone_size: few; d_call: TRBD2; cdr3_aa: CASEREDQETQYF; cdr3_nt: TGTGCCAGTGAGCGGGAGGACCAAGAGACCCAGTACTTC
v_call: TRBV10-3; j_call: TRBJ1-2; clone_size: few; d_call: .; cdr3_aa: CATQGVDGYTF; cdr3_nt: TGTGCCACTCAGGGTGTAGATGGCTACACCTTC
v_call: TRBV12-3/TRBV12-4; j_call: TRBJ2-3; clone_size: many; d_call: TRBD1; cdr3_aa: CASSLQGQHNTDTQYF; cdr3_nt: TGTGCCAGCAGCCTACAGGGACAGCACAACACAGATACGCAGTATTTT
v_call: TRBV27; j_call: TRBJ2-3; clone_size: .; d_call: .; cdr3_aa: CASGLSNTQYF; cdr3_nt: TGTGCCAGCGGCCTCTCCAATACGCAGTATTTT
v_call: TRBV29-1; j_call: TRBJ2-3; clone_size: many; d_call: .; cdr3_aa: CSVEDTGLDTQYF; cdr3_nt: TGCAGCGTTGAGGACACCGGGTTGGATACGCAGTATTTT
v_call: TRBV6-1; j_call: TRBJ2-5; clone_size: many; d_call: TRBD2; cdr3_aa: CASSGGLAGVLKTQYF; cdr3_nt: TGTGCCAGCAGTGGAGGACTAGCGGGAGTGTTAAAGACCCAGTACTTC
v_call: TRBV7-6; j_call: TRBJ2-1; clone_size: .; d_call: TRBD2; cdr3_aa: CASSPLTSGDEQFF; cdr3_nt: TGTGCCAGCAGCCCCTTGACTAGCGGAGATGAGCAGTTCTTC
v_call: TRBV29-1; j_call: TRBJ2-7; clone_size: few; d_call: TRBD1; cdr3_aa: CSVRTGGTYEQYF; cdr3_nt: TGCAGCGTTCGGACAGGGGGGACCTACGAGCAGTACTTC
v_call: TRBV12-3/TRBV12-4; j_call: TRBJ2-3; clone_size: many; d_call: .; cdr3_aa: CASSRHGEADTQYF; cdr3_nt: TGTGCCAGCAGTCGACACGGAGAAGCCGATACGCAGTATTTT
v_call: TRBV29-1; j_call: TRBJ2-7; clone_size: few; d_call: .; cdr3_aa: CSVEENLYEQYF; cdr3_nt: TGCAGCGTTGAAGAAAACCTCTACGAGCAGTACTTC
v_call: TRBV12-3/TRBV12-4; j_call: TRBJ1-5; clone_size: few; d_call: .; cdr3_aa: CASSLYGGSDQPQHF; cdr3_nt: TGTGCCAGCAGTTTATATGGGGGGAGCGATCAGCCCCAGCATTTT
v_call: TRBV7-2; j_call: TRBJ2-7; clone_size: .; d_call: .; cdr3_aa: CASSPGTFAYEQYF; cdr3_nt: TGTGCCAGCAGCCCCGGGACCTTTGCCTACGAGCAGTACTTC
v_call: TRBV10-3; j_call: TRBJ2-1; clone_size: many; d_call: .; cdr3_aa: CAIGSYNEQFF; cdr3_nt: TGTGCCATCGGGAGTTACAATGAGCAGTTCTTC
v_call: TRBV12-3/TRBV12-4; j_call: TRBJ2-3; clone_size: many; d_call: .; cdr3_aa: CASSLSGTAPNTDTQYF; cdr3_nt: TGTGCCAGCAGTTTAAGCGGGACAGCACCCAACACAGATACGCAGTATTTT
v_call: TRBV15; j_call: TRBJ2-1; clone_size: many; d_call: TRBD2; cdr3_aa: CATSRVGTSGTSYNEQFF; cdr3_nt: TGTGCCACCAGCAGAGTTGGGACTAGCGGGACCTCCTACAATGAGCAGTTCTTC
v_call: TRBV15; j_call: TRBJ2-1; clone_size: .; d_call: .; cdr3_aa: CATSGKTVLSSYNEQFF; cdr3_nt: TGTGCCACCAGCGGAAAGACGGTACTTAGCTCCTACAATGAGCAGTTCTTC
v_call: TRBV5-1; j_call: TRBJ2-5; clone_size: many; d_call: TRBD2; cdr3_aa: CASAPRGAGGYQETQYF; cdr3_nt: TGCGCCAGCGCCCCCCGCGGGGCGGGAGGGTACCAAGAGACCCAGTACTTC
v_call: TRBV11-1; j_call: TRBJ2-1; clone_size: .; d_call: .; cdr3_aa: CASSRQTGFPYNEQFF; cdr3_nt: TGTGCCAGCAGCCGTCAGACCGGGTTCCCCTACAATGAGCAGTTCTTC
v_call: TRBV3-1; j_call: TRBJ2-2; clone_size: many; d_call: .; cdr3_aa: CASSQLRTAENTGELFF; cdr3_nt: TGTGCCAGCAGCCAACTAAGGACAGCTGAGAACACCGGGGAGCTGTTTTTT
v_call: TRBV12-3/TRBV12-4; j_call: TRBJ2-1; clone_size: .; d_call: TRBD2; cdr3_aa: CASSYSGSPYNEQFF; cdr3_nt: TGTGCCAGCAGTTATAGCGGGAGCCCTTACAATGAGCAGTTCTTC
v_call: TRBV3-1; j_call: TRBJ2-5; clone_size: few; d_call: TRBD2; cdr3_aa: CASSQGVLPGTSVGTQYF; cdr3_nt: TGTGCCAGCAGCCAAGGTGTACTGCCCGGGACTAGCGTGGGGACCCAGTACTTC
v_call: TRBV12-3/TRBV12-4; j_call: TRBJ2-3; clone_size: many; d_call: .; cdr3_aa: CASSFQGTDTQYF; cdr3_nt: TGTGCCAGCAGCTTTCAGGGCACAGATACGCAGTATTTT
v_call: TRBV12-3/TRBV12-4; j_call: TRBJ2-5; clone_size: few; d_call: TRBD2; cdr3_aa: CASSLRGTKETQYF; cdr3_nt: TGTGCCAGCAGTTTACGGGGGACTAAAGAGACCCAGTACTTC
v_call: TRBV4-2; j_call: TRBJ2-1; clone_size: .; d_call: TRBD2; cdr3_aa: CASSRGLAGVPSYNEQFF; cdr3_nt: TGTGCCAGCAGCCGGGGACTAGCGGGAGTTCCCTCCTACAATGAGCAGTTCTTC
v_call: TRBV5-1; j_call: TRBJ1-4; clone_size: .; d_call: TRBD1; cdr3_aa: CASSLGDSATNEKLFF; cdr3_nt: TGCGCCAGCAGCTTGGGGGACAGTGCAACTAATGAAAAACTGTTTTTT
v_call: TRBV29-1; j_call: TRBJ2-3; clone_size: many; d_call: TRBD2; cdr3_aa: CSGLRTSGNTDTQYF; cdr3_nt: TGCAGCGGACTCCGGACTAGCGGAAACACAGATACGCAGTATTTT
v_call: TRBV20-1; j_call: TRBJ1-1; clone_size: .; d_call: TRBD1; cdr3_aa: CSARPGQGGNEAFF; cdr3_nt: TGCAGTGCTAGACCCGGACAGGGTGGGAATGAAGCTTTCTTT
v_call: TRBV12-3/TRBV12-4; j_call: TRBJ2-1; clone_size: few; d_call: TRBD1; cdr3_aa: CASRRLTGNEQFF; cdr3_nt: TGTGCCAGCAGACGACTGACAGGGAATGAGCAGTTCTTC
v_call: TRBV5-6; j_call: TRBJ1-4; clone_size: few; d_call: .; cdr3_aa: CASSLTRDGEKLFF; cdr3_nt: TGTGCCAGCAGCCTTACTCGGGATGGTGAAAAACTGTTTTTT
v_call: TRBV6-5; j_call: TRBJ2-1; clone_size: .; d_call: .; cdr3_aa: CASSSLFVGVGNEQFF; cdr3_nt: TGTGCCAGCAGTTCGCTTTTTGTAGGGGTCGGCAATGAGCAGTTCTTC
v_call: TRBV5-1; j_call: TRBJ2-5; clone_size: many; d_call: .; cdr3_aa: CASSGGLLDLQETQYF; cdr3_nt: TGCGCCAGCAGCGGAGGGTTGTTAGACCTACAAGAGACCCAGTACTTC
v_call: TRBV20-1; j_call: TRBJ1-6; clone_size: many; d_call: .; cdr3_aa: CSARRAGSSSYNSPLHF; cdr3_nt: TGCAGTGCTAGAAGGGCCGGGTCGAGCTCCTATAATTCACCCCTCCACTTT
v_call: TRBV3-1; j_call: TRBJ2-3; clone_size: few; d_call: .; cdr3_aa: CASSQLRIDTQYF; cdr3_nt: TGTGCCAGCAGCCAACTCCGGATAGATACGCAGTATTTT
v_call: TRBV12-3/TRBV12-4; j_call: TRBJ2-5; clone_size: .; d_call: TRBD2; cdr3_aa: CASSLMLAGQETQYF; cdr3_nt: TGTGCCAGCAGTTTAATGCTAGCGGGCCAAGAGACCCAGTACTTC
v_call: TRBV3-1; j_call: TRBJ1-1; clone_size: many; d_call: .; cdr3_aa: CASSLGSGLNTEAFF; cdr3_nt: TGTGCCAGCAGCTTAGGGTCAGGTCTGAACACTGAAGCTTTCTTT
v_call: TRBV10-3; j_call: TRBJ2-6; clone_size: .; d_call: .; cdr3_aa: CAVSEAGGANVLTF; cdr3_nt: TGTGCCGTATCGGAGGCAGGTGGGGCCAACGTCCTGACTTTC
v_call: TRBV2; j_call: TRBJ2-1; clone_size: many; d_call: .; cdr3_aa: CASSPITGSNEQFF; cdr3_nt: TGTGCCAGCAGTCCGATAACAGGGTCGAATGAGCAGTTCTTC
v_call: TRBV15; j_call: TRBJ2-7; clone_size: many; d_call: TRBD1; cdr3_aa: CATAGTESYEQYF; cdr3_nt: TGTGCCACGGCCGGGACAGAGTCCTACGAGCAGTACTTC
v_call: TRBV7-9; j_call: TRBJ2-1; clone_size: .; d_call: .; cdr3_aa: CASSLRGGGDLGPLNEQFF; cdr3_nt: TGTGCCAGCAGCTTACGTGGGGGAGGAGATTTAGGGCCACTCAATGAGCAGTTCTTC
v_call: TRBV27; j_call: TRBJ1-6; clone_size: few; d_call: .; cdr3_aa: CASSPSWQSPLHF; cdr3_nt: TGTGCCAGCAGTCCCTCTTGGCAGTCACCCCTCCACTTT
v_call: TRBV10-3; j_call: TRBJ2-1; clone_size: few; d_call: TRBD2; cdr3_aa: CAISESTTSGNSIYNEQFF; cdr3_nt: TGTGCCATCAGTGAGTCGACGACTAGCGGCAACTCGATATACAATGAGCAGTTCTTC
v_call: TRBV6-5; j_call: TRBJ2-3; clone_size: .; d_call: TRBD2; cdr3_aa: CASRHAGLAVGTDTQYF; cdr3_nt: TGTGCCAGCAGACATGCGGGACTAGCTGTGGGAACAGATACGCAGTATTTT
v_call: TRBV20-1; j_call: TRBJ2-1; clone_size: few; d_call: TRBD1; cdr3_aa: CSAMTGPDEQFF; cdr3_nt: TGCAGTGCTATGACAGGGCCCGATGAGCAGTTCTTC
v_call: TRBV27; j_call: TRBJ2-1; clone_size: .; d_call: .; cdr3_aa: CASSLTGPEEQFF; cdr3_nt: TGTGCCAGCAGTTTAACCGGACCAGAAGAGCAGTTCTTC
v_call: TRBV27; j_call: TRBJ2-1; clone_size: few; d_call: .; cdr3_aa: CASSPFGGSYNEQFF; cdr3_nt: TGTGCCAGCAGCCCCTTCGGGGGTTCCTACAATGAGCAGTTCTTC
v_call: TRBV24-1; j_call: TRBJ2-1; clone_size: many; d_call: .; cdr3_aa: CATSDFRGGDEQFF; cdr3_nt: TGTGCCACCAGTGACTTTAGGGGAGGAGATGAGCAGTTCTTC
v_call: TRBV20-1; j_call: TRBJ2-5; clone_size: many; d_call: .; cdr3_aa: CSARFGRVQETQYF; cdr3_nt: TGCAGTGCTAGGTTCGGTCGAGTCCAAGAGACCCAGTACTTC
v_call: TRBV7-2; j_call: TRBJ2-3; clone_size: .; d_call: .; cdr3_aa: CASSFMVADTDTQYF; cdr3_nt: TGTGCCAGCAGCTTTATGGTAGCAGACACAGATACGCAGTATTTT